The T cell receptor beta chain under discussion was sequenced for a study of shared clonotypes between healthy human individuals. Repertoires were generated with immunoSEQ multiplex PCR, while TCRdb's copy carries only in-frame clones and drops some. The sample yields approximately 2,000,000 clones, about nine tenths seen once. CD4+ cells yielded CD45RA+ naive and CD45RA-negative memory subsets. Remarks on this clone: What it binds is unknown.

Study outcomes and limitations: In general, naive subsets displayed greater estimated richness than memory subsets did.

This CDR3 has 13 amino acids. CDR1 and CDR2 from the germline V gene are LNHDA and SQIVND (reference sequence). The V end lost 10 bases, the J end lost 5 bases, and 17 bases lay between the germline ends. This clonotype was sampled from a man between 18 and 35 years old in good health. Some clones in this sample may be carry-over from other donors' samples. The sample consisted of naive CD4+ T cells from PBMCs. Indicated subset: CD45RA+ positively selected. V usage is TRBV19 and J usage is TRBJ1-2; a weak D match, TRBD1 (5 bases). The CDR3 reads CATETGGGYGYTF. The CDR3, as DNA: TGTGCCACCGAAACAGGTGGGGGATATGGCTACACCTTC.